This T cell receptor beta chain was captured by sequencing in a study of identifying expanded T cells in peripheral blood. Sequencing was performed with immunoSEQ multiplex PCR; in TCRdb, only in-frame clones are kept and a portion is missing. The table records about 58,000 clones, over 85% of them present only once. This sequence originates from a person aged 18-70 years in good health. Sequencing was performed on blood.

Here the CDR3 reads CASRQTFWSNQPQHF. The CDR3, as DNA: TGTGCCAGTCGGCAGACCTTCTGGAGCAATCAGCCCCAGCATTTT. The chain has TRBV2 and TRBJ1-5; D remains ambiguous. Per the germline V gene, CDR1 is SNHLY and CDR2 is FYNNEI. Trimming stripped 9 bases from V and 1 base from J, with 16 bases between. The CDR3 runs to 15 residues. The entire variable domain, with the rest obtained from reference TRBV2 and TRBJ1-5, is as follows: EPEVTQTPSHQVTQMGQEVILRCVPISNHLYFYWYRQILGQKVEFLVSFYNNEISEKSEIFDDQFSVERPDGSNFTLKIRSTKLEDSAMYFCASRQTFWSNQPQHFGDGTRLSIL.